A selection of T cell receptor beta chains follows, all from one sample in a study of shared clonotypes between healthy human individuals. Sequenced by immunoSEQ multiplex PCR; TCRdb stores in-frame clones only, minus some. The sample gives about 2 million clones, about 94% of which show up once; 0.95% to 1.5% is in the top ten. The sequencing input was naive CD8+ T cells sorted from blood. Source of these receptors: a man aged 18 to 30 in good health. Each CDR3 is given with its conserved first and last residue. The D gene is left open where the match is weak. Size is omitted from some rows. Given values are once, few, many or a class for expanded clones.

>TRBV27|TRBD1|TRBJ2-7|once
CASSLSGQRFYEQYF
TGTGCCAGCAGTTTATCGGGACAGCGATTTTACGAGCAGTACTTC
>TRBV2|NA|TRBJ2-7|NA
CASSGEYGTSYEQYF
TGTGCCAGCAGTGGGGAGTACGGAACATCCTACGAGCAGTACTTC
>TRBV6-5|NA|TRBJ1-5|NA
CASRGSLYSNQPQHF
TGTGCCAGCAGGGGAAGTTTATATAGCAATCAGCCCCAGCATTTT
>TRBV29-1|NA|TRBJ2-7|NA
CSVGGRSLYEQYF
TGCAGCGTTGGAGGGCGTTCACTCTACGAGCAGTACTTC
>TRBV10-1|NA|TRBJ1-2|NA
CASSESDSYGYTF
TGCGCCAGCAGTGAGTCAGACAGCTATGGCTACACCTTC
>TRBV15|TRBD2|TRBJ2-7|NA
CATSDGPRASGRSYEQYF
TGTGCCACCAGCGACGGACCAAGGGCTAGCGGGAGATCTTACGAGCAGTACTTC
>TRBV5-1|TRBD1|TRBJ1-4|NA
CASSLGTGEEGEKLFF
TGCGCCAGCAGCTTGGGGACAGGGGAAGAGGGTGAAAAACTGTTTTTT
>TRBV7-4|NA|TRBJ2-1|NA
CASSRFSNEQFF
TGTGCCAGCAGCCGATTTAGCAATGAGCAGTTCTTC
>TRBV5-4|NA|TRBJ1-2|NA
CASSLEIGQGNGYTF
TGTGCCAGCAGCTTGGAAATCGGGCAGGGCAATGGCTACACCTTC
>TRBV4-3|NA|TRBJ2-3|NA
CASSQVGGVTDTQYF
TGCGCCAGCAGCCAAGTGGGGGGCGTCACAGATACGCAGTATTTT
>TRBV2|NA|TRBJ1-1|NA
CASMAEKAFF
TGTGCCAGCATGGCAGAGAAGGCTTTCTTT
>TRBV11-2|NA|TRBJ2-7|NA
CASSPNDVRGEQYF
TGTGCCAGCAGCCCCAACGACGTCAGGGGCGAGCAGTACTTC
>TRBV5-4|NA|TRBJ2-7|NA
CASSTRPAGSDEQYF
TGTGCCAGCAGCACCCGCCCTGCAGGTAGCGACGAGCAGTACTTC
>TRBV19|NA|TRBJ2-7|NA
CASSSRDVDSYEQYF
TGTGCCAGTTCGAGCCGGGACGTCGACTCCTACGAGCAGTACTTC
>TRBV19|NA|TRBJ2-7|NA
CASSIGGTGFDEQYF
TGTGCCAGTAGTATAGGCGGAACAGGGTTCGACGAGCAGTACTTC
>TRBV9|NA|TRBJ2-5|NA
CASSPGGTASQETQYF
TGTGCCAGCAGCCCAGGCGGGACAGCCTCCCAAGAGACCCAGTACTTC
>TRBV5-6|TRBD2|TRBJ2-7|NA
CASSLGLAGGEQYF
TGTGCCAGCAGCTTGGGACTAGCGGGAGGGGAGCAGTACTTC
>TRBV6-5|NA|TRBJ1-1|NA
CASSNGHRTEAFF
TGTGCCAGCAGTAACGGACATCGCACTGAAGCTTTCTTT
>TRBV28|NA|TRBJ2-7|NA
CASSLWSYEQYF
TGTGCCAGCAGTTTATGGTCCTACGAGCAGTACTTC
>TRBV10-3|NA|TRBJ2-3|NA
CAISDPEGESTDTQYF
TGTGCCATCAGTGACCCAGAGGGGGAGAGCACAGATACGCAGTATTTT
>TRBV5-6|NA|TRBJ2-5|NA
CASRTGMRETQYF
TGTGCCAGCAGGACGGGGATGAGGGAGACCCAGTACTTC
>TRBV6-1|NA|TRBJ1-3|NA
CASSETGSGNTIYF
TGTGCCAGCAGTGAAACAGGCTCTGGAAACACCATATATTTT
>TRBV13|TRBD1|TRBJ1-2|NA
CASSEGQGQANYGYTF
TGTGCCAGCAGCGAGGGACAGGGCCAGGCGAACTATGGCTACACCTTC
>TRBV7-9|NA|TRBJ2-1|NA
CASSLGAPNEQFF
TGTGCCAGCAGCTTAGGCGCCCCCAATGAGCAGTTCTTC
>TRBV7-9|NA|TRBJ2-7|NA
CASSWAGSSYEQYF
TGTGCCAGCAGCTGGGCAGGGAGCTCCTACGAGCAGTACTTC
>TRBV2|TRBD2|TRBJ2-1|NA
CASSGASGFYNEQFF
TGTGCCAGCAGTGGGGCTAGCGGATTTTACAATGAGCAGTTCTTC
>TRBV4-1|TRBD2|TRBJ2-7|NA
CASSHPAGGGLGESSYEQYF
TGCGCCAGCAGCCACCCAGCGGGGGGGGGTTTAGGCGAGAGCTCCTACGAGCAGTACTTC
>TRBV6-5|NA|TRBJ1-2|NA
CASSDTPSYGYTF
TGTGCCAGCAGTGACACCCCATCCTATGGCTACACCTTC
>TRBV6-6|NA|TRBJ1-1|NA
CASSFDGPEAFF
TGTGCCAGCAGTTTCGACGGCCCCGAAGCTTTCTTT